A single sample is the source of the 21 T cell receptor beta chains below, sequenced in a study of T cells after yellow fever vaccination. TCRdb passed the 5' RACE reads through MiXCR, listing each CDR3 protein once. The data hold hundreds of thousands of distinct CDR3 sequences, with approximately 18% observed a single time. The sequences come from PBMCs, collected before the yellow fever booster vaccination. Receptors originate from a man younger than 35 who received the YFV17D yellow fever vaccine.

The chain is built from TRBV20-1 and TRBJ2-1; 8 bases are a match to TRBD1. The V and J ends lost 1 base and 7 bases, in that order; junction bases with no gene match: 15. The germline gives CDR1 DFQATT, CDR2 SNEGSKA (reference sequence). The CDR3 totals 17 residues. The chain's CDR3 is CSARARGQGALSNEQFF. As DNA, the CDR3 is TGCAGTGCTAGAGCCCGGGGGCAGGGGGCTTTATCGAATGAGCAGTTCTTC.

This clonotype was detected a few times. The gene calls are TRBV5-1 and TRBJ1-1; 8 bases match TRBD1. The germline CDR1 and CDR2 sequences are SGHRS and YFSETQ. V was clipped by 3 bases and J by 0 bases; unmatched bases: 4. CDR3 length equals 15 residues. CDR3 DNA sequence: TGCGCCAGCAGCTCACAGGGGGGCATGAACACTGAAGCTTTCTTT. Translation: CASSSQGGMNTEAFF. Full variable domain (remainder filled in from reference TRBV5-1 and TRBJ1-1): KAGVTQTPRYLIKTRGQQVTLSCSPISGHRSVSWYQQTPGQGLQFLFEYFSETQRNKGNFPGRFSGRQFSNSRSEMNVSTLELGDSALYLCASSSQGGMNTEAFFGQGTRLTVV.

The chain is built from TRBV30 and TRBJ2-1; a possible D gene is TRBD2 (6 bases). CDR1 and CDR2 (germline): GTSNPN, SVGIG (reference sequence). The CDR3 runs to 13 residues. The germline V and J ends were trimmed by 1 base and 5 bases, with 9 bases remaining between them. In nucleotides, the CDR3 is TGTGCCTGGAGTGGGACTACGAACAATGAGCAGTTCTTC. Translation: CAWSGTTNNEQFF.

The rearrangement uses TRBV9 and TRBJ2-5, with TRBD1 matching 9 bases. CDR1 SGDLS and CDR2 YYNGEE come from the germline V gene. This CDR3 is built from 15 residues. With 7 bases clipped from V and 5 bases from J, the junction kept 12 bases outside the gene matches. The CDR3 loop is CASRRTGAFGETQYF. The CDR3 DNA reads as TGTGCCAGCCGACGGACAGGGGCCTTCGGGGAGACCCAGTACTTC.

The chain recombines TRBV4-1 with TRBJ2-2, with 9 nucleotides matching TRBD2. CDR3 length: 16 amino acids. J was trimmed by 1 base and V by 3 bases; bases with no gene match: 3. The germline V gene encodes CDR1 MGHRA and CDR2 YSYEKL. In DNA form, the CDR3 reads TGCGCCAGCAGCCAGAGGACTAGCGAGAACACCGGGGAGCTGTTTTTT. It specifies CASSQRTSENTGELFF.

This clonotype was seen a few times. This chain links TRBV10-3 with TRBJ2-7; 7 bases map to TRBD1. Per the germline V gene, CDR1 is ENHRY and CDR2 is SYGVKD. The V gene end was trimmed by 5 bases and the J gene end by 3 bases; junction bases not matched to a gene: 4. This CDR3 has 13 residues. The CDR3 region has the DNA TGTGCCATCAGTTTAGGGACAGACTACGAGCAGTACTTC. Protein sequence: CAISLGTDYEQYF.

The chain couples TRBV12-3 or TRBV12-4 to TRBJ1-1; TRBD1 might be the D (5 bases). V was trimmed by 4 bases and J by 6 bases, leaving 12 bases between them. The CDR3 contains 13 residues. The chain's CDR3 is CASSWGGRAEAFF. Here the CDR3 DNA reads TGTGCCAGCAGTTGGGGGGGTAGGGCTGAAGCTTTCTTT.

The chain carries TRBV9 and TRBJ1-3; D gene ambiguous. V was cut by 4 bases and J by 7 bases, with 15 bases left in between. This CDR3 comprises 14 residues. Germline V gene lookup returns CDR1 SGDLS and CDR2 YYNGEE. The CDR3 sequence is CASSKQSEVNTIYF. DNA of the CDR3: TGTGCCAGCAGCAAACAGAGCGAGGTCAACACCATATATTTT.

The chain joins TRBV5-4 to TRBJ1-2; D might be TRBD1 (5 bases). Germline CDR1 is SGHNT and CDR2 is YYREEE (reference sequence). V gave up 3 bases and J gave up 1 base, with 10 bases separating them. This CDR3 spans 14 amino acids. The CDR3 is CASSSGTINYGYTF. The CDR3 DNA reads as TGTGCCAGCAGCTCGGGGACGATTAACTATGGCTACACCTTC.

This clonotype turned up a few times. The genes are TRBV5-1 and TRBJ2-7; D gene uncertain. CDR1 SGHRS and CDR2 YFSETQ come from the germline V gene. The CDR3 runs 14 residues. V was trimmed by 0 bases and J by 2 bases, leaving 9 bases between them. The DNA of the CDR3 is TGCGCCAGCAGCTTGGCCCCACAGACCTACGAGCAGTACTTC. Protein product: CASSLAPQTYEQYF.

This clonotype was detected a few times. This CDR3 is CASSSRRMGARETQYF. CDR3 bases: TGTGCCAGCAGCTCCCGGAGGATGGGGGCGCGGGAGACCCAGTACTTC. V and J are TRBV7-9 and TRBJ2-5; TRBD1 is a possible D gene (6 bases). CDR3 length equals 16 residues. The ends were cut back, 4 bases at V and 5 bases at J, with 20 bases in the middle. Germline assignment: CDR1 SEHNR and CDR2 FQNEAQ (reference sequence). The full variable domain, its missing parts supplied by reference TRBV7-9 and TRBJ2-5, is DTGVSQNPRHKITKRGQNVTFRCDPISEHNRLYWYRQTLGQGPEFLTYFQNEAQLEKSRLLSDRFSAERPKGSFSTLEIQRTEQGDSAMYLCASSSRRMGARETQYFGPGTRLLVL.

The rearrangement joins TRBV20-1 to TRBJ2-2, with 8 bases fitting TRBD1. The CDR3 totals 14 residues. Germline lookup yields CDR1 DFQATT and CDR2 SNEGSKA (reference sequence). Germline trimming cut 3 bases from V and 4 bases from J; bases unmatched to any gene: 4. The CDR3 DNA sequence: TGCAGTGCTAGGGGACAGGCCGGCACCGGGGAGCTGTTTTTT. It translates to CSARGQAGTGELFF.

In its sample, this clonotype was seen many times. V is TRBV10-3 and J is TRBJ2-7; no definite D call. There are 14 residues in the CDR3. Trimming took 11 bases from V and 2 from J, leaving 19 bases between them. The germline CDR1 and CDR2 sequences are ENHRY and SYGVKD. The CDR3 nucleotides are TGTGCCGCACGATCCCAAGTGGGTCCCTACGAGCAGTACTTC. Translating gives CAARSQVGPYEQYF.

This clonotype was observed a handful of times. The chain carries TRBV18 and TRBJ1-2; D remains ambiguous. The germline CDR1 and CDR2 sequences are KGHSH and LQKENI. Between the trimmed V and J ends, which lost 6 bases and 13 bases, there was a span of 18 bases. The CDR3 is 12 amino acids. The CDR3 here is CASSAPGVGRTF. The DNA of the CDR3 is TGTGCCAGCTCGGCGCCAGGTGTCGGTCGCACCTTC. Full variable domain (missing parts from reference TRBV18 and TRBJ1-2): NAGVMQNPRHLVRRRGQEARLRCSPMKGHSHVYWYRQLPEEGLKFMVYLQKENIIDESGMPKERFSAEFPKEGPSILRIQQVVRGDSAAYFCASSAPGVGRTFGSGTRLTVV.

This clonotype was counted only a few times. The V call is TRBV4-1, the J call TRBJ1-1, with D unresolved. The V end was cut by 1 base, the J end by 1 base, with 7 bases between. The CDR3 is made up of 14 amino acids. Germline-derived CDR1 and CDR2 are MGHRA and YSYEKL. The CDR3 protein is CASSQGPRNTEAFF. The CDR3 bases are TGCGCCAGCAGCCAAGGACCGCGGAACACTGAAGCTTTCTTT.

The V and J genes are TRBV7-6 and TRBJ2-2; a possible D gene is TRBD2 (6 bases). Trimming stripped 5 bases from V and 5 bases from J, with 18 bases between. CDR3 size: 16 residues. Per the germline V gene, CDR1 is SGHVS and CDR2 is FNYEAQ. The CDR3 spells CASSQTEGIGTGELFF. CDR3 DNA sequence: TGTGCCAGCAGCCAGACGGAGGGGATCGGGACCGGGGAGCTGTTTTTT.

This rearrangement joins TRBV7-9 to TRBJ2-1; TRBD1 agrees at 7 bases. CDR1 and CDR2 (germline): SEHNR, FQNEAQ (reference sequence). V gave up 4 bases and J gave up 3 bases; unmatched junction bases: 6. The CDR3 runs to 15 residues. The CDR3, as DNA: TGTGCCAGCAGCTCGCAGGGGGTGATCTACAATGAGCAGTTCTTC. It encodes CASSSQGVIYNEQFF.

The rearrangement links TRBV5-1 to TRBJ2-3; TRBD2 might be the D (5 bases). The CDR3 has 16 amino acids. The ends were cut back, 0 bases at V and 2 bases at J, with 13 bases in the middle. The germline CDR1 and CDR2 sequences are SGHRS and YFSETQ. The CDR3: CASSLGLALSTDTQYF. The CDR3 DNA follows: TGCGCCAGCAGCTTGGGGCTAGCCCTCTCCACAGATACGCAGTATTTT.

In this sample, this clonotype turned up a few times. The J gene is TRBJ2-3, the V gene TRBV7-9; TRBD2 aligns across 7 bases. This CDR3 is built from 14 residues. Germline V gene data show CDR1 as SEHNR and CDR2 as FQNEAQ (reference sequence). V dropped 5 bases and J dropped 4; count of bases not matched to a gene: 6. The CDR3 DNA reads as TGTGCCAGCAGCCCGGTGGGGAGGGCAGATACGCAGTATTTT. Amino acids: CASSPVGRADTQYF.

The table lists this clonotype with a few counts. The V and J genes are TRBV12-3 or TRBV12-4 and TRBJ1-3; maybe TRBD1 (6 bases). Trimming pared 0 bases from V and 1 base from J, leaving 13 bases between. The CDR3 extends over 17 amino acids. The CDR3 DNA sequence: TGTGCCAGCAGTTTAGCTGCAGGGGCTAGTTCTGGAAACACCATATATTTT. Protein sequence: CASSLAAGASSGNTIYF.

This clonotype has more than one count but fewer than ten. The V gene is TRBV12-3 or TRBV12-4, the J gene TRBJ2-3; D might be TRBD1 (6 bases). The CDR3 length is 13 residues. Trimming left V 5 bases short and J 6 bases short, with 12 bases between. CDR3 nucleotides: TGTGCCAGCAGTGCCTACAGGGAGGATACGCAGTATTTT. Translated, it gives CASSAYREDTQYF.